This T cell receptor beta chain appears in the sequencing data of a study of blood T cell repertoires in COVID-19. The CDR3 spans 15 residues. The germline V gene has CDR1 LNHDA and CDR2 SQIVND (reference sequence). Trimming removed 3 bases from V and 3 bases from J; junction bases left unmatched: 4. This clone was recorded a few times. Sequencing was performed with immunoSEQ multiplex PCR; in TCRdb, only in-frame clones are kept and a portion is missing. The sample contains about 60,000 clones, around 90% of which appear only once. The TCR was taken from a human donor with acute or convalescent COVID-19. The donor label of this sample is uncertain. Sequencing was done on a sample of peripheral blood. The chain joins TRBV19 to TRBJ1-5; 8 nucleotides line up with TRBD1. CDR3 bases: TGTGCCAGTAGTATCACAGGGGGTTCCAATCAGCCCCAGCATTTT. It codes for CASSITGGSNQPQHF.